The next 9 T cell receptor beta chains were all read from a single sample in a study of CD8 T cells in Susac syndrome. RNA totalling about 0.5 to 1 ug underwent reverse transcription with random hexamers. TCRdb analysed the immunoSEQ multiplex PCR reads with MiXCR anew, one entry per CDR3 protein. The sample gives 150,000 or so distinct CDR3 sequences, around 90% of which show up once; 0.065% to 0.1% is in the top ten. The sequencing input was CD4+ T cells from PBMCs. The receptors derive from a human donor in good health.

The sample holds a few counts of this clonotype. V and J are TRBV4-1 and TRBJ2-7; D might be TRBD1 (5 bases). The germline V gene encodes CDR1 MGHRA and CDR2 YSYEKL. This CDR3 has 14 amino acids. Deletions cut 1 base from V and 3 bases from J, with 10 bases between. Written as DNA, the CDR3 is TGCGCCAGCAGCCAAGCGACAGCCTACTACGAGCAGTACTTC. It yields the protein CASSQATAYYEQYF.

V gene TRBV5-6 combines with J gene TRBJ1-2, with TRBD1 as a possible D gene (5 bases). Trimming took 4 bases from V and 5 from J, leaving 21 bases between them. Germline lookup yields CDR1 SGHDT and CDR2 YYEEEE. This CDR3 has 16 amino acids. The CDR3 nucleotides read TGTGCCAGCAGCCCCCGGGACCGCCGTTTTGGATATGGCTACACCTTC. It encodes CASSPRDRRFGYGYTF. Filled out from reference TRBV5-6 and TRBJ1-2, the complete variable domain reads DAGVTQSPTHLIKTRGQQVTLRCSPKSGHDTVSWYQQALGQGPQFIFQYYEEEERQRGNFPDRFSGHQFPNYSSELNVNALLLGDSALYLCASSPRDRRFGYGYTFGSGTRLTVV.

This clonotype is a singleton in its sample. The rearrangement uses TRBV4-3 and TRBJ2-2; D remains ambiguous. The CDR3 runs to 15 residues. The V end lost 1 base, the J end lost 2 bases, and 8 bases lay between the germline ends. Germline V gives CDR1 LGHNA, CDR2 YSLEER. The CDR3, as DNA: TGCGCCAGCAGCCAAGCTTCTAGAAACACCGGGGAGCTGTTTTTT. It translates to CASSQASRNTGELFF.

This clonotype appeared once. The chain combines TRBV6-1 with TRBJ1-5, with TRBD1 as a possible D gene (6 bases). Germline V CDR1 and CDR2: MNHNS, SASEGT. The CDR3 runs to 12 residues. Trimming shortened V by 7 bases and J by 8 bases, and 12 bases separated the two germline ends. This CDR3 is CASNEQGKPQHF. The CDR3 bases are TGTGCCAGCAACGAACAGGGCAAGCCCCAGCATTTT.

V gene TRBV18 combines with J gene TRBJ2-1; 9 nucleotides agree with TRBD2. Germline CDR1 and CDR2: KGHSH and LQKENI. CDR3 size: 17 residues. V lost 4 bases, J lost 3 bases, and 10 bases stayed unmatched. CDR3 bases: TGTGCCAGCTCACGAAGCGGTGCGGGAGGGGGCTACAATGAGCAGTTCTTC. This codes for CASSRSGAGGGYNEQFF.

The V and J genes are TRBV6-6 and TRBJ2-3; D is uncertain. CDR1 MNHNY and CDR2 SVGAGI come from the germline V gene (reference sequence). The germline V and J ends were trimmed by 6 bases and 1 base, with 8 bases remaining between them. This CDR3 region has 13 residues. CDR3 residues: CASRRHGTDTQYF. The CDR3 nucleotides read TGTGCCAGCAGGAGACACGGCACAGATACGCAGTATTTT.

The chain uses TRBV4-1 and TRBJ2-3; possibly TRBD2 for D (6 bases). V dropped 1 base and J dropped 6 bases, with 11 bases sitting between them. The CDR3 is made up of 14 amino acids. Germline loops: CDR1 MGHRA, CDR2 YSYEKL. CDR3 region: CASSQGLRGDTQYF. The CDR3 coding sequence is TGCGCCAGCAGCCAAGGGTTACGGGGGGATACGCAGTATTTT.

The chain links TRBV2 to TRBJ2-3, with 8 bases lining up with TRBD1. Trimming cost V 5 bases and J 5 bases; bases outside gene matches: 9. Per the germline V gene, CDR1 is SNHLY and CDR2 is FYNNEI. This CDR3 contains 15 residues. CDR3 sequence reads: CASSPRQGRRDTQYF. The CDR3 DNA is TGTGCCAGCAGTCCCCGACAGGGGCGTCGAGATACGCAGTATTTT.

Turning to this clonotype: At one of its ends the junction is not consistent with the germline gene, which may arise from a read error. The CDR3 here is CASSLGQGTEVFF. The CDR3 region has the DNA TGTGCCAGCAGCCTCGGACAGGGAACTGAAGTTTTCTTT. The chain links TRBV3-1 to TRBJ1-1; 8 positions match TRBD1. Germline lookup yields CDR1 LGHDT and CDR2 YNNKEL (reference sequence). The CDR3 sequence is 13 residues long.